The 32 T cell receptor beta chains below all came from one sample that was sequenced in a study of human T cells and chemical hapten exposure. The sample's time point: pre-sensitization, week 0. As for treatment: therapeutic diphenylcyclopropenone sensitization with weekly scalp DPC. TCRdb re-analysed the RACE reads in MiXCR, keeping a single row per CDR3 protein. The sample comprises about 260,000 distinct CDR3 sequences, about 9% of which are singletons, and 2% to 3% rests with the top ten. This material consisted of whole blood, taken in connection with sensitization to the hapten diphenylcyclopropenone (DPC). The receptors shown here come from a woman aged 35 to 49 with alopecia areata. Some clones in this sample may be carry-over from other donors' samples.

This clonotype was seen a few times. The chain carries TRBV12-3 or TRBV12-4 and TRBJ2-7, with 10 nucleotides matching TRBD2. The CDR3 contains 15 residues. The V gene end was trimmed by 5 bases and the J gene end by 7 bases; junction bases not matched to a gene: 11. The CDR3 DNA is TGTGCCAGCAGTATAGGACTAGCGGTCTTTGGTGAGCAGTACTTC. Its protein is CASSIGLAVFGEQYF.

The chain has TRBV9 and TRBJ2-5; D gene unclear. V was shortened by 0 bases and J by 5 bases, with 8 bases between the two germline ends. The CDR3 covers 13 residues. The germline V gene has CDR1 SGDLS and CDR2 YYNGEE. CDR3 DNA: TGTGCCAGCAGCGTAGGGGCAGATGAGACCCAGTACTTC. Translation gives CASSVGADETQYF.

This clonotype was counted a few times. The V call is TRBV27, the J call TRBJ2-3; TRBD1 matches 8 bases. In germline, CDR1 is MNHEY, CDR2 SMNVEV (reference sequence). This CDR3 is 15 amino acids long. V gave up 3 bases and J gave up 4 bases; unmatched junction bases: 6. As DNA, the CDR3 is TGTGCCAGCAGTTTCCGGACAGGGCACCCAGATACGCAGTATTTT. Protein product: CASSFRTGHPDTQYF.

At least ten counts were recorded for this clonotype. V is TRBV9 and J is TRBJ2-7, with TRBD2 identical over 11 bases. The V segment lost 2 bases and the J segment 3 bases; nucleotides outside the gene matches: 1. The CDR3 is made up of 14 amino acids. Germline CDR1 is SGDLS and CDR2 is YYNGEE. The CDR3 is CASSVLAGGYEQYF. The CDR3 DNA follows: TGTGCCAGCAGCGTGCTAGCGGGAGGCTACGAGCAGTACTTC.

This sequence joins TRBV12-3 or TRBV12-4 and TRBJ2-1, with D possibly matching TRBD1 (5 bases). V was cut by 8 bases and J by 7 bases, with 9 bases left in between. CDR3 length equals 11 residues. The CDR3 DNA reads TGTGCCAGCGGGGCTTGGAATGAGCAGTTCTTC. Amino acid sequence: CASGAWNEQFF.

V and J are TRBV5-1 and TRBJ2-3, with 7 bases lining up with TRBD1. V was clipped by 2 bases and J by 2 bases; unmatched bases: 5. Germline-derived CDR1 and CDR2 are SGHRS and YFSETQ. The CDR3 has 15 residues. CDR3 region: CASSLQGKDTDTQYF. The CDR3 DNA reads TGCGCCAGCAGCTTACAGGGGAAGGACACAGATACGCAGTATTTT.

This clonotype has more than one count but fewer than ten. The chain recombines TRBV4-3 with TRBJ2-7, with D perhaps matching TRBD1 or TRBD2 (6 bases each). CDR1 is LGHNA, CDR2 YSLEER, per germline. Trimming took 2 bases from V and 4 from J, leaving 12 bases between them. This CDR3 is built from 14 residues. The CDR3 loop is CASSQFTGRYEQYF. The CDR3 DNA sequence: TGCGCCAGCAGCCAATTTACAGGGAGGTACGAGCAGTACTTC.

Many counts were recorded for this clonotype. This sequence joins TRBV20-1 and TRBJ2-5; 8 nucleotides line up with TRBD1. V lost 3 bases, J lost 4 bases, and 4 bases stayed unmatched. The germline CDR1 and CDR2 sequences are DFQATT and SNEGSKA (reference sequence). CDR3 size: 13 residues. Here the CDR3 DNA reads TGCAGTGCTAGGCCGGGACAGGCAGAGACCCAGTACTTC. This encodes CSARPGQAETQYF.

This clonotype was seen only a few times. The CDR3 region is CASSREASADTQYF. The CDR3 bases are TGTGCCAGCAGCCGTGAGGCTTCGGCAGATACGCAGTATTTT. This chain links TRBV7-9 with TRBJ2-3, with unresolved D. The CDR3 spans 14 residues. CDR1 and CDR2 (germline): SEHNR, FQNEAQ (reference sequence). The germline V and J ends were trimmed by 5 bases and 4 bases, with 13 bases remaining between them.

This clonotype was counted between two and nine times. This chain uses TRBV29-1 with TRBJ1-1; no reliable D call. The CDR3 covers 12 residues. Trimming cost V 3 bases and J 2 bases, with 7 bases left between them. Germline-derived CDR1 and CDR2 are SQVTM and ANQGSEA. Here the CDR3 reads CSVEGYNTEAFF. DNA for the CDR3: TGCAGCGTTGAGGGATATAACACTGAAGCTTTCTTT.

This clonotype was found once. The rearrangement joins TRBV7-6 to TRBJ2-5, with D hard to call. V lost 5 bases and J 4 bases, leaving 5 bases between the germline ends. Germline CDR1 SGHVS, CDR2 FNYEAQ. The CDR3 totals 11 residues. The CDR3 DNA reads as TGTGCCAGCAGCAACCGAGAGACCCAGTACTTC. Amino acid sequence: CASSNRETQYF.

This clonotype was counted only a few times. This chain connects TRBV29-1 to TRBJ2-2; D is perhaps TRBD2 (5 bases). The germline CDR1 and CDR2 sequences are SQVTM and ANQGSEA. The CDR3 is 13 amino acids. Trimming removed 8 bases at V and 5 bases at J, with 15 bases between. CDR3 amino acids: CSSQLGATGELFF. CDR3 in DNA: TGCAGCTCCCAACTAGGAGCGACCGGGGAGCTGTTTTTT.

This clonotype occurred a few times. The chain recombines TRBV7-3 with TRBJ2-7; 8 positions match TRBD2. V lost 0 bases, J lost 6 bases, and 7 bases stayed unmatched. This CDR3 is built from 15 residues. CDR1 SGHTA and CDR2 FQGTGA come from the germline V gene. CDR3 coding DNA: TGTGCCAGCAGCTTAACCGGGACTAGGAAGGGCGAGCAGTACTTC. This sequence encodes CASSLTGTRKGEQYF.

This clonotype was observed a handful of times. The gene calls are TRBV6-1 and TRBJ1-1; tentatively, D is TRBD1 (5 bases). CDR1 is MNHNS and CDR2 is SASEGT in the germline V gene. The CDR3 extends over 13 amino acids. V was trimmed by 7 bases and J by 2 bases, leaving 11 bases between them. DNA of the CDR3: TGTGCCAGCATCGAGGGGTTAAACACTGAAGCTTTCTTT. This encodes CASIEGLNTEAFF.

CDR3 region: CATSSLTGTTEAFF. The CDR3 region has the DNA TGTGCCACCAGCAGCCTGACAGGGACAACTGAAGCTTTCTTT. The rearrangement uses TRBV15 and TRBJ1-1; TRBD1 agrees at 7 bases. The ends lost 3 bases at V and 5 bases at J; junction bases unmatched: 6. Germline V gene lookup returns CDR1 LNHNV and CDR2 YYDKDF (reference sequence). The CDR3 consists of 14 residues.

In this sample, this clonotype turned up a few times. This chain links TRBV6-2 or TRBV6-3 with TRBJ2-1; no firm D call. This CDR3 has 15 residues. In germline, CDR1 is MNHEY, CDR2 SVGEGT. V was cut by 6 bases and J by 0 bases, with 12 bases left in between. For the CDR3, the DNA is TGTGCCAGCAGAGTTGACTCGAGCTCCTACAATGAGCAGTTCTTC. It yields the protein CASRVDSSSYNEQFF.

This clonotype was seen more than once but under ten times. V usage is TRBV4-2 and J usage is TRBJ2-6, with unresolved D. CDR1 LGHNA and CDR2 YNFKEQ come from the germline V gene. Trimming removed 5 bases from V and 2 bases from J, with 13 bases in between. The CDR3 contains 16 residues. The CDR3 is CASSVDPSAGANVLTF. CDR3 nucleotides: TGTGCCAGCAGCGTGGATCCTAGTGCTGGGGCCAACGTCCTGACTTTC.

This clonotype has more than one count but fewer than ten. The chain uses TRBV4-1 and TRBJ1-1; 7 bases are a match to TRBD1. The CDR3 contains 16 residues. In germline, CDR1 is MGHRA, CDR2 YSYEKL. Trimming cost V 2 bases and J 7 bases; bases outside gene matches: 13. CDR3 DNA sequence: TGCGCCAGCAGCCAACGCTCAGGGGGGGGCCTTCTTGAAGCTTTCTTT. It translates to CASSQRSGGGLLEAFF.

This clonotype was counted many times. The chain couples TRBV12-3 or TRBV12-4 to TRBJ2-2, with D perhaps TRBD2 (5 bases). The CDR3 is made up of 15 amino acids. The V and J ends lost 8 bases and 6 bases respectively, with 19 bases between them. The CDR3 DNA follows: TGTGCCAGCTCCAAGTCGGGAAGGTCAGCCGGGGAGCTGTTTTTT. Translating it yields CASSKSGRSAGELFF.

The sample holds many counts of this clonotype. The chain recombines TRBV11-2 with TRBJ1-1, with 9 nucleotides matching TRBD1. Germline V gene lookup returns CDR1 SGHAT and CDR2 FQNNGV. The junction had 3 bases not matched to a gene; V was cut back by 3 bases and J by 10 bases. The CDR3 length is 12 residues. CDR3: CASSLGQGRAFF. The CDR3 DNA is TGTGCCAGCAGCTTGGGACAGGGACGAGCTTTCTTT.

The rearrangement links TRBV5-5 to TRBJ1-5; perhaps TRBD1 as D (5 bases). This CDR3 spans 15 amino acids. Germline V gene data show CDR1 as SGHKS and CDR2 as YYEKEE (reference sequence). Between the trimmed V and J ends, which lost 5 bases and 0 bases, there was a span of 12 bases. DNA for the CDR3: TGTGCCAGCAGGGTAGGGGATTATAGCAATCAGCCCCAGCATTTT. Residues: CASRVGDYSNQPQHF.

In this sample, this clonotype turned up a few times. The genes are TRBV10-3 and TRBJ2-1; maybe TRBD1 (6 bases). CDR3 length: 14 amino acids. Looked up from germline, CDR1 is ENHRY and CDR2 is SYGVKD. V was trimmed by 9 bases and J by 0 bases, leaving 12 bases between them. The CDR3 here is CAIKDSSSYNEQFF. The CDR3 DNA is TGTGCCATAAAGGACAGTAGCTCCTACAATGAGCAGTTCTTC.

This clonotype came up many times. The chain joins TRBV5-1 to TRBJ2-5, with 8 bases identical to TRBD1. Germline V gene sequence: CDR1 SGHRS, CDR2 YFSETQ. There are 14 residues in the CDR3. Unmatched junction bases numbered 4, after V lost 3 bases and J lost 3 bases. In nucleotides, the CDR3 is TGCGCCAGCAGCTACCAGGGGGCGGAAGAGACCCAGTACTTC. Translation: CASSYQGAEETQYF. Looking up the rest from reference TRBV5-1 and TRBJ2-5 gives the full variable domain: KAGVTQTPRYLIKTRGQQVTLSCSPISGHRSVSWYQQTPGQGLQFLFEYFSETQRNKGNFPGRFSGRQFSNSRSEMNVSTLELGDSALYLCASSYQGAEETQYFGPGTRLLVL.

The chain employs TRBV5-1 and TRBJ2-5; D may correspond to TRBD1 or TRBD2 (5 bases each). The V gene's germline CDR1 is SGHRS and CDR2 YFSETQ. The V gene lost 0 bases and the J gene lost 4 bases, with 19 bases spanning the gap. The CDR3 loop spans 17 amino acids. DNA for the CDR3: TGCGCCAGCAGCTTGGGGGGAGACTTCGCAAGGGGAGAGACCCAGTACTTC. Amino acid sequence: CASSLGGDFARGETQYF.

On this clonotype itself: One end of the junction does not line up with germline, which may come from a read error. The genes are TRBV6-2 or TRBV6-3 and TRBJ2-7; D remains unclear. This CDR3 spans 12 amino acids. Germline lookup yields CDR1 MNHEY and CDR2 SVGEGT. The CDR3 DNA is TGTGCCAGCAGTCGGAATGTATACGGGCAGTACTTC. Protein: CASSRNVYGQYF.

The CDR3 DNA is TGTGCCAGCTCACGGGGCAACACAGATACGCAGTATTTT. Translation: CASSRGNTDTQYF. The V gene is TRBV18, the J gene TRBJ2-3; possibly TRBD1 for D (5 bases). Germline CDR1 KGHSH, CDR2 LQKENI. The CDR3 spans 13 residues. Trimming took 4 bases from V and 2 from J, leaving 7 bases between them.

This chain's CDR3 is CASSLTGSDEGTDTQYF. CDR3 nucleotides: TGCGCCAGCAGCTTGACGGGATCCGACGAGGGCACAGATACGCAGTATTTT. The V and J genes are TRBV5-1 and TRBJ2-3, with a weak D call TRBD2 (5 bases). Germline loops: CDR1 SGHRS, CDR2 YFSETQ. The V end was cut by 1 base, the J end by 1 base, with 16 bases between. CDR3 length: 17 amino acids. The variable domain in full, with the rest retrieved from reference TRBV5-1 and TRBJ2-3, is KAGVTQTPRYLIKTRGQQVTLSCSPISGHRSVSWYQQTPGQGLQFLFEYFSETQRNKGNFPGRFSGRQFSNSRSEMNVSTLELGDSALYLCASSLTGSDEGTDTQYFGPGTRLTVL.

This clonotype has a count of ten or more. The CDR3 DNA follows: TGTGCCAGCAGTTTAGAACCCTACGAGCAGTACTTC. This encodes CASSLEPYEQYF. The genes are TRBV12-3 or TRBV12-4 and TRBJ2-7; unclear D gene. The CDR3 loop spans 12 amino acids. The V gene lost 1 base and the J gene lost 2 bases, with 3 bases spanning the gap.

V is TRBV6-2 or TRBV6-3 and J is TRBJ2-7, with TRBD2 matching over 10 bases. The CDR3 is 14 residues long. The V segment lost 7 bases and the J segment 3 bases; nucleotides outside the gene matches: 6. Per germline, CDR1 MNHEY and CDR2 SVGEGT. The CDR3, as DNA: TGTGCCAGCACTATAGCGGGAGGAGGCTACGAGCAGTACTTC. It is translated as CASTIAGGGYEQYF.

The J gene is TRBJ2-3, the V gene TRBV10-3; the match to TRBD1 covers 7 bases. The germline V gene has CDR1 ENHRY and CDR2 SYGVKD. This CDR3 contains 17 residues. Trimming cost V 0 bases and J 3 bases; bases outside gene matches: 9. DNA for the CDR3: TGTGCCATCAGTGAGTCGTTTGGGACAGAGGAAACAGATACGCAGTATTTT. Protein product: CAISESFGTEETDTQYF.

About this clonotype: Mismatch with germline at one junction end may stem from a read error. V and J are TRBV7-7 and TRBJ2-2; 7 positions agree with TRBD2. CDR3 length equals 14 residues. The V gene's germline CDR1 is SSHAT and CDR2 FNYEAQ (reference sequence). The CDR3, as DNA: TGTGCTAGCAGCTTAGAGACTAGCCCCGGGGAGCTGTTTTTT. Protein product: CASSLETSPGELFF.

The chain employs TRBV27 and TRBJ1-6, with unresolved D. This CDR3 has 13 residues. CDR1 is MNHEY, CDR2 SMNVEV, per germline (reference sequence). V was pared by 5 bases and J by 7 bases, with 9 bases between. In DNA, the CDR3 is TGTGCCAGCAGTATGGGATACAATTCACCCCTCCACTTT. This gives the protein CASSMGYNSPLHF.